A single sample is the source of the 16 T cell receptor beta chains below, sequenced in a study of beta chain features in type 1 diabetes. Isolated RNA was reverse transcribed in full, so expressed TCRB transcripts were sequenced. Profiled with immunoSEQ multiplex PCR; TCRdb holds only in-frame clones, not every one. The repertoire holds hundreds of thousands of clones, with about 14% as singletons. The antigens these receptors bind are not known. General observations from the study: Significant though moderate, a shortening of TCRB CDR3s appeared in all four CD4+ subsets of Type 1 diabetes patients.

Sample: naive CD4+ T cells from blood. All receptors derive from a young man with type 1 diabetes.

This clone was counted once. The CDR3 protein is CASSFADTAVSPLHF. As DNA, the CDR3 is TGTGCCAGCAGCTTCGCCGATACAGCCGTCTCACCCCTCCACTTT. The chain joins TRBV7-9 to TRBJ1-6; D is undetermined. The V gene's germline CDR1 is SEHNR and CDR2 FQNEAQ (reference sequence). Trimming pared 3 bases from V and 10 bases from J, leaving 16 bases between. CDR3 size: 15 residues.

The rearrangement uses TRBV5-1 and TRBJ2-1, with 8 bases identical to TRBD2. Trimming at V came to 2 bases and at J to 5 bases, leaving 6 bases not matched to a gene. The V gene's germline CDR1 is SGHRS and CDR2 YFSETQ. The CDR3 sequence is 15 residues long. This CDR3 reads CASSLLAELNNEQFF. In nucleotides, the CDR3 is TGCGCCAGCAGCTTACTAGCGGAGTTAAACAATGAGCAGTTCTTC.

The V call is TRBV4-1, the J call TRBJ2-5; TRBD2 matches at 11 bases. CDR1 MGHRA and CDR2 YSYEKL come from the germline V gene. Losses at the gene ends were 2 bases for V and 3 bases for J; bases not matched to a gene: 2. This CDR3 contains 15 residues. CDR3 in amino acids: CASSQQGLAEETQYF. CDR3 DNA sequence: TGCGCCAGCAGCCAACAGGGACTAGCGGAAGAGACCCAGTACTTC.

The rearrangement joins TRBV30 to TRBJ2-3, with 9 bases lining up with TRBD2. The CDR3 spans 15 residues. CDR1 is GTSNPN and CDR2 is SVGIG in the germline V gene (reference sequence). V was clipped by 4 bases and J by 8 bases; unmatched bases: 13. In nucleotides, the CDR3 is TGTGCCTGGACCCCCGGGAAGCGGGAGGTTATTACGCAGTATTTT. It is translated as CAWTPGKREVITQYF.

The chain combines TRBV29-1 with TRBJ2-3; the D gene is possibly TRBD2 (7 bases). The length of the CDR3 is 15 residues. CDR1 is SQVTM, CDR2 ANQGSEA, per germline. Trimming pared 0 bases from V and 6 bases from J, leaving 16 bases between. In nucleotides, the CDR3 is TGCAGCGTTGAAGATCGGCGCGGGGGCTTGGATACGCAGTATTTT. Amino acid sequence: CSVEDRRGGLDTQYF.

This clone was seen a handful of times. The gene calls are TRBV13 and TRBJ2-7; 7 positions match TRBD1. Germline-derived CDR1 and CDR2 are PRHDT and FYEKMQ (reference sequence). There are 13 residues in the CDR3. Germline trimming cut 9 bases from V and 0 bases from J; bases unmatched to any gene: 5. The CDR3 sequence: CASKDRDSYEQYF. DNA of the CDR3: TGTGCCAGTAAAGACAGGGACTCCTACGAGCAGTACTTC.

This clone turned up a few times. This chain uses TRBV9 with TRBJ1-2; the D is unclear. The germline gives CDR1 SGDLS, CDR2 YYNGEE. The CDR3 contains 13 residues. Deletions cut 0 bases from V and 2 bases from J, with 5 bases between. Here the CDR3 reads CASSVEGNYGYTF. CDR3 nucleotide sequence: TGTGCCAGCAGCGTAGAAGGGAACTATGGCTACACCTTC.

The genes are TRBV10-3 and TRBJ1-2; 7 bases match TRBD1. V lost 6 bases, J lost 8 bases, and 9 bases stayed unmatched. This CDR3 has 13 amino acids. Per the germline V gene, CDR1 is ENHRY and CDR2 is SYGVKD. CDR3 protein: CAISPTGPNGYTF. The CDR3 region has the DNA TGTGCCATCAGCCCGACAGGGCCAAACGGCTACACCTTC.

V gene TRBV7-8 combines with J gene TRBJ2-3; D perhaps matches TRBD2 (6 bases). From germline, CDR1 is SGHVS and CDR2 FQNEAQ. The CDR3 loop spans 15 amino acids. Trimming cost V 2 bases and J 4 bases, with 13 bases left between them. CDR3 sequence: CASSLRGREADTQYF. CDR3 bases: TGTGCCAGCAGCTTAAGGGGCAGGGAGGCAGATACGCAGTATTTT.

The V call is TRBV5-4, the J call TRBJ2-5; tentatively, D is TRBD1 or TRBD2 (6 bases each). Germline V gene sequence: CDR1 SGHNT, CDR2 YYREEE (reference sequence). The CDR3 runs to 18 residues. Trimming left V 4 bases short and J 5 bases short, with 27 bases between. As DNA, the CDR3 is TGTGCCAGCAGCCCCGGGGGACATCCCGCGACGGTCGTGGAGACCCAGTACTTC. Amino acid sequence: CASSPGGHPATVVETQYF.

J is TRBJ2-6 and V is TRBV29-1; tentative D call: TRBD2 (6 bases). The CDR3 sequence is 13 residues long. The V and J ends lost 3 bases and 8 bases respectively, with 11 bases between them. Germline CDR1 SQVTM, CDR2 ANQGSEA. CDR3 bases: TGCAGCGTTGATAGTGGGGGGACCAACGTCCTGACTTTC. Encoded protein: CSVDSGGTNVLTF.

This chain connects TRBV29-1 to TRBJ2-5; D is possibly TRBD1 or TRBD2 (5 bases each). This CDR3 has 14 residues. Germline V lookup: CDR1 SQVTM, CDR2 ANQGSEA. The V end lost 4 bases, the J end lost 5 bases, and 17 bases lay between the germline ends. This chain's CDR3 is CSVANSGLGETQYF. The CDR3 DNA follows: TGCAGCGTTGCTAACTCGGGGCTAGGCGAGACCCAGTACTTC.

This rearrangement joins TRBV7-2 to TRBJ2-7; 12 bases match TRBD2. Germline V CDR1 and CDR2: SGHTA, FQGNSA. The V segment lost 5 bases and the J segment 5 bases; nucleotides outside the gene matches: 10. This CDR3 has 16 amino acids. This chain's CDR3 is CASSPGLAGPGDEQYF. The DNA for the CDR3 is TGTGCCAGCAGCCCAGGACTAGCGGGGCCCGGGGACGAGCAGTACTTC. Full variable domain (outside the CDR3, taken from reference TRBV7-2 and TRBJ2-7): GAGVSQSPSNKVTEKGKDVELRCDPISGHTALYWYRQSLGQGLEFLIYFQGNSAPDKSGLPSDRFSAERTGGSVSTLTIQRTQQEDSAVYLCASSPGLAGPGDEQYFGPGTRLTVT.

This sequence joins TRBV28 and TRBJ2-7; 9 nucleotides agree with TRBD1. The J segment lost 0 bases and the V segment lost 6 bases, leaving 12 bases of the junction unmatched. This CDR3 has 17 amino acids. Germline-derived CDR1 and CDR2 are MDHEN and SYDVKM. The CDR3 sequence: CASRAPWTGASSYEQYF. The CDR3 DNA sequence: TGTGCCAGCAGAGCACCCTGGACAGGGGCGAGCTCCTACGAGCAGTACTTC.

The chain employs TRBV7-6 and TRBJ2-5, with D perhaps TRBD1 (6 bases). V shed 5 bases and J shed 2 bases, with 9 bases lying between them. CDR1 is SGHVS and CDR2 is FNYEAQ in the germline V gene. This CDR3 is 13 amino acids long. The CDR3 DNA sequence: TGTGCCAGCAGCCCCGGACAGCAAGAGACCCAGTACTTC. Translated: CASSPGQQETQYF.

A few counts support this clone. The rearrangement joins TRBV30 to TRBJ2-1, with TRBD2 identical over 8 bases. The CDR3 has 13 amino acids. Germline assignment: CDR1 GTSNPN and CDR2 SVGIG (reference sequence). V shed 8 bases, J shed 4 bases, and the junction held 7 bases outside the gene matches. CDR3 in amino acids: CAHRIAGYNEQFF. DNA for the CDR3: TGTGCCCACCGGATAGCGGGATACAATGAGCAGTTCTTC.